This TCR beta chain was recovered during a study of blood T cell repertoires in COVID-19. The CDR3 has 11 residues. The germline CDR1 and CDR2 sequences are SEHNR and FQNEAQ (reference sequence). Trimming cost V 0 bases and J 7 bases, with 4 bases left between them. In the authors' methods: Nucleated cell counts were estimated from reference gene primer amplification. TCRdb keeps only in-frame clones here, not all; method: immunoSEQ multiplex PCR. D and trimming come from the DNA, and the V and J calls and clone size come from that table. This table holds approximately 210,000 clones, approximately 84% found once. Patients at the Seattle site were enrolled during active infection and followed longitudinally.

The chain employs TRBV7-9 and TRBJ2-7, with no clear D. The sequencing sample was made of peripheral blood. This TCR derives from a man aged 50 to 60 with COVID-19, enrolled during active disease. The CDR3 DNA reads as TGTGCCAGCAGCTTAGCTCTAGAGCAGTACTTC. It translates to CASSLALEQYF.